These T cell receptor beta chains were read from a single sample in a study of Tregs in tolerant kidney transplant recipients. The table came from immunoSEQ multiplex PCR; TCRdb's copy has only in-frame clones and leaves some out. The table records roughly 250,000 clones, 84% of them present only once. Material for sequencing was CD4+ T cells from blood. The receptors stem from a human donor in good health. CDR3s include the opening cysteine and the closing phenylalanine or tryptophan. A D gene is named only where the DNA matches it firmly. Where a row states a size, it is once, few, many or the class of an expanded clone; other rows omit it.

V gene: TRBV7-9; J gene: TRBJ2-7; D gene: NA; clone size: NA; CDR3 protein: CASSLALGVSGEQYF; CDR3 DNA: TGTGCCAGCAGCTTAGCATTAGGGGTGTCTGGCGAGCAGTACTTC
V gene: TRBV29-1; J gene: TRBJ2-5; D gene: TRBD1; clone size: NA; CDR3 protein: CSVPPLGQQETQYF; CDR3 DNA: TGCAGCGTACCACCGTTGGGACAGCAAGAGACCCAGTACTTC
V gene: TRBV6-5; J gene: TRBJ1-2; D gene: TRBD1; clone size: NA; CDR3 protein: CASSYEGTGRTYGYTF; CDR3 DNA: TGTGCCAGCAGTTACGAGGGGACAGGGCGCACCTATGGCTACACCTTC
V gene: TRBV5-1; J gene: TRBJ1-1; D gene: NA; clone size: NA; CDR3 protein: CASSLVVDTEAFF; CDR3 DNA: TGCGCCAGCAGCTTGGTGGTCGACACTGAAGCTTTCTTT
V gene: TRBV6-5; J gene: TRBJ1-5; D gene: TRBD1; clone size: NA; CDR3 protein: CASRTGNQPQHF; CDR3 DNA: TGTGCCAGCCGGACAGGGAATCAGCCCCAGCATTTT
V gene: TRBV4-1; J gene: TRBJ2-1; D gene: TRBD2; clone size: NA; CDR3 protein: CASSPAPSGIGNEQFF; CDR3 DNA: TGCGCCAGCAGCCCAGCCCCTAGCGGGATTGGCAATGAGCAGTTCTTC
V gene: TRBV6-1; J gene: TRBJ2-3; D gene: NA; clone size: NA; CDR3 protein: CASTGREKGTDTQYF; CDR3 DNA: TGTGCCAGCACGGGCCGGGAGAAAGGCACAGATACGCAGTATTTT
V gene: TRBV5-4; J gene: TRBJ2-7; D gene: TRBD2; clone size: NA; CDR3 protein: CASSLQKRGTYEQYF; CDR3 DNA: TGTGCCAGCAGCTTACAAAAGCGGGGGACCTACGAGCAGTACTTC
V gene: TRBV11-2; J gene: TRBJ2-2; D gene: NA; clone size: NA; CDR3 protein: CASSLGPPGSAGELFF; CDR3 DNA: TGTGCCAGCAGCTTAGGTCCCCCGGGCAGCGCCGGGGAGCTGTTTTTT
V gene: TRBV13; J gene: TRBJ1-1; D gene: NA; clone size: once; CDR3 protein: CASSVGGTEAFF; CDR3 DNA: TGTGCCAGCAGCGTGGGGGGGACAGAAGCTTTCTTT
V gene: TRBV13; J gene: TRBJ2-3; D gene: TRBD2; clone size: NA; CDR3 protein: CASSWWARGSTDTQYF; CDR3 DNA: TGTGCCAGCAGCTGGTGGGCGCGGGGGAGCACAGATACGCAGTATTTT
V gene: TRBV18; J gene: TRBJ2-3; D gene: TRBD2; clone size: NA; CDR3 protein: CASSPKLAGSTDTQYF; CDR3 DNA: TGTGCCAGCTCACCTAAACTAGCGGGGTCCACAGATACGCAGTATTTT
V gene: TRBV6-1; J gene: TRBJ2-3; D gene: TRBD1; clone size: NA; CDR3 protein: CASSGQGTDTQYF; CDR3 DNA: TGTGCCAGCAGCGGACAGGGTACAGATACGCAGTATTTT
V gene: TRBV4-2; J gene: TRBJ2-1; D gene: NA; clone size: NA; CDR3 protein: CASSLSSGVIDNEQFF; CDR3 DNA: TGTGCCAGCAGCCTATCTAGTGGGGTGATTGACAATGAGCAGTTCTTC
V gene: TRBV5-1; J gene: TRBJ1-1; D gene: NA; clone size: NA; CDR3 protein: CASSFRDTNTDTEAFF; CDR3 DNA: TGCGCCAGCAGCTTCCGGGACACCAATACGGACACTGAAGCTTTCTTT
V gene: TRBV14; J gene: TRBJ2-1; D gene: TRBD2; clone size: few; CDR3 protein: CASSHHLAGVANEQFF; CDR3 DNA: TGTGCCAGCAGTCATCATTTAGCGGGAGTTGCCAATGAGCAGTTCTTC
V gene: TRBV5-6; J gene: TRBJ2-1; D gene: TRBD1; clone size: NA; CDR3 protein: CASSPTQGVRDEQFF; CDR3 DNA: TGTGCCAGCAGCCCGACGCAGGGGGTTCGGGATGAGCAGTTCTTC
V gene: TRBV6-4; J gene: TRBJ1-6; D gene: NA; clone size: once; CDR3 protein: CASNRSPLHF; CDR3 DNA: TGTGCCAGCAATCGTTCACCCCTCCACTTT
V gene: TRBV10-1; J gene: TRBJ2-1; D gene: NA; clone size: NA; CDR3 protein: CASSERGRGSYNEQFF; CDR3 DNA: TGCGCCAGCAGTGAGCGGGGACGAGGCTCCTACAATGAGCAGTTCTTC
V gene: TRBV7-9; J gene: TRBJ2-5; D gene: NA; clone size: NA; CDR3 protein: CASSPSVTQYF; CDR3 DNA: TGTGCCAGCAGCCCTTCCGTGACCCAGTACTTC
V gene: TRBV19; J gene: TRBJ1-2; D gene: NA; clone size: NA; CDR3 protein: CASSSAGNPVAYGYTF; CDR3 DNA: TGTGCCAGTAGTAGTGCCGGGAACCCAGTGGCCTATGGCTACACCTTC
V gene: TRBV6-5; J gene: TRBJ1-1; D gene: NA; clone size: NA; CDR3 protein: CASSWKMGDWNTEAFF; CDR3 DNA: TGTGCCAGCAGTTGGAAGATGGGAGATTGGAACACTGAAGCTTTCTTT
V gene: TRBV7-9; J gene: TRBJ2-5; D gene: NA; clone size: NA; CDR3 protein: CASSLRTKQETQYF; CDR3 DNA: TGTGCCAGCAGCTTAAGGACAAAGCAAGAGACCCAGTACTTC
V gene: TRBV19; J gene: TRBJ2-1; D gene: TRBD1; clone size: NA; CDR3 protein: CASNLGTGYYNEQFF; CDR3 DNA: TGTGCCAGTAACCTGGGGACAGGTTACTACAATGAGCAGTTCTTC
V gene: TRBV29-1; J gene: TRBJ1-1; D gene: NA; clone size: NA; CDR3 protein: CSVAGRENTEAFF; CDR3 DNA: TGCAGCGTTGCAGGACGGGAGAACACTGAAGCTTTCTTT
V gene: TRBV25-1; J gene: TRBJ2-5; D gene: TRBD2; clone size: NA; CDR3 protein: CASNEREAPQETQYF; CDR3 DNA: TGTGCCAGCAACGAGCGGGAGGCGCCCCAAGAGACCCAGTACTTC
V gene: TRBV12-2; J gene: TRBJ2-2; D gene: NA; clone size: NA; CDR3 protein: CASRLAEHPGELFF; CDR3 DNA: TGTGCAAGTCGCTTAGCGGAACATCCCGGGGAGCTGTTTTTT
V gene: TRBV6-5; J gene: TRBJ2-5; D gene: NA; clone size: NA; CDR3 protein: CASSYALGTQYF; CDR3 DNA: TGTGCCAGCAGTTACGCTTTGGGGACCCAGTACTTC
V gene: TRBV10-1; J gene: TRBJ1-2; D gene: NA; clone size: NA; CDR3 protein: CASSEYRGNYGYTF; CDR3 DNA: TGCGCCAGCAGTGAATATCGGGGCAACTATGGCTACACCTTC
V gene: TRBV5-1; J gene: TRBJ2-1; D gene: TRBD1; clone size: NA; CDR3 protein: CASSLTRGQGGNEQFF; CDR3 DNA: TGCGCCAGCAGTCTAACCCGGGGACAGGGTGGAAATGAGCAGTTCTTC
V gene: TRBV5-1; J gene: TRBJ2-2; D gene: NA; clone size: NA; CDR3 protein: CASSLDPTNTGELFF; CDR3 DNA: TGCGCCAGCAGCTTGGACCCGACGAACACCGGGGAGCTGTTTTTT
V gene: TRBV7-9; J gene: TRBJ2-7; D gene: NA; clone size: NA; CDR3 protein: CASSMGFPTYEQYF; CDR3 DNA: TGTGCCAGCAGCATGGGCTTCCCCACCTACGAGCAGTACTTC
V gene: TRBV7-6; J gene: TRBJ2-7; D gene: NA; clone size: NA; CDR3 protein: CASSLGTRSSYEQYF; CDR3 DNA: TGTGCCAGCAGCCTTGGGACCAGAAGCTCCTACGAGCAGTACTTC
V gene: TRBV5-1; J gene: TRBJ1-4; D gene: TRBD1; clone size: NA; CDR3 protein: CASSPGQAINEKLFF; CDR3 DNA: TGCGCCAGCAGCCCCGGACAGGCGATTAATGAAAAACTGTTTTTT
V gene: TRBV9; J gene: TRBJ1-6; D gene: TRBD1; clone size: NA; CDR3 protein: CASSVEPYRDRDNSPLHF; CDR3 DNA: TGTGCCAGCAGCGTCGAACCCTACCGGGACAGGGACAATTCACCCCTCCACTTT
V gene: TRBV23-1; J gene: TRBJ2-2; D gene: NA; clone size: NA; CDR3 protein: CASSLAGEDTGELFF; CDR3 DNA: TGCGCCAGCAGTCTGGCAGGGGAGGACACCGGGGAGCTGTTTTTT
V gene: TRBV2; J gene: TRBJ2-2; D gene: TRBD2; clone size: NA; CDR3 protein: CASKITWLAGLANTGELFF; CDR3 DNA: TGTGCCAGCAAAATTACGTGGCTAGCGGGACTAGCGAACACCGGGGAGCTGTTTTTT
V gene: TRBV11-3; J gene: TRBJ2-5; D gene: TRBD2; clone size: NA; CDR3 protein: CASSLSGGQETQYF; CDR3 DNA: TGTGCCAGCAGCTTGAGCGGGGGGCAAGAGACCCAGTACTTC
V gene: TRBV5-4; J gene: TRBJ2-1; D gene: TRBD2; clone size: NA; CDR3 protein: CASSLGWGGSSYNEQFF; CDR3 DNA: TGTGCCAGCAGCTTGGGGTGGGGCGGGAGCTCCTACAATGAGCAGTTCTTC
V gene: TRBV5-6; J gene: TRBJ2-4; D gene: NA; clone size: NA; CDR3 protein: CASSLTSIQYF; CDR3 DNA: TGTGCCAGCAGCTTGACGTCTATTCAGTACTTC
V gene: TRBV5-1; J gene: TRBJ2-3; D gene: TRBD2; clone size: NA; CDR3 protein: CASSSASGGGGDTQYF; CDR3 DNA: TGCGCCAGCAGCTCAGCTAGCGGGGGCGGGGGAGATACGCAGTATTTT
V gene: TRBV19; J gene: TRBJ2-6; D gene: NA; clone size: NA; CDR3 protein: CASNEGSGANVLTF; CDR3 DNA: TGTGCCAGTAACGAGGGATCAGGGGCCAACGTCCTGACTTTC
V gene: TRBV7-3; J gene: TRBJ2-2; D gene: NA; clone size: NA; CDR3 protein: CASSPTRGGELFF; CDR3 DNA: TGTGCCAGCAGCCCGACCCGGGGCGGGGAGCTGTTTTTT
V gene: TRBV6-1; J gene: TRBJ1-4; D gene: TRBD1; clone size: NA; CDR3 protein: CASSRKTGGAF; CDR3 DNA: TGTGCCAGCAGCCGAAAGACAGGGGGCGCTTTT
V gene: TRBV6-5; J gene: TRBJ2-7; D gene: NA; clone size: NA; CDR3 protein: CASSYQSSYPYEQYF; CDR3 DNA: TGTGCCAGCAGTTACCAATCCAGCTACCCCTACGAGCAGTACTTC
V gene: TRBV29-1; J gene: TRBJ1-1; D gene: TRBD1; clone size: NA; CDR3 protein: CSVALSGGQGAFF; CDR3 DNA: TGCAGCGTTGCCCTCTCGGGGGGACAGGGCGCTTTCTTT
V gene: TRBV12-5; J gene: TRBJ2-1; D gene: NA; clone size: NA; CDR3 protein: CASGSPSGEQFF; CDR3 DNA: TGTGCTAGTGGTTCCCCTTCCGGTGAGCAGTTCTTC
V gene: TRBV2; J gene: TRBJ1-6; D gene: NA; clone size: NA; CDR3 protein: CASSVNRGEYSPLHF; CDR3 DNA: TGTGCCAGCAGTGTTAACAGAGGGGAATATTCACCCCTCCACTTT